This T cell receptor (beta chain) was identified in a study of blood T cell repertoires in COVID-19. Study details: The United States, Italy and Spain supplied acute and convalescent COVID-19 samples.

Methods used by the authors: Estimated nucleated cell counts came from reference gene primer amplification. The assay was immunoSEQ multiplex PCR, and TCRdb's table has in-frame clones only and misses some. V, J and clone size are those of that table, while D and trimming were read from the DNA. The table has approximately 270,000 clones, 80% to 90% seen once. The germline V and J ends were trimmed by 11 bases and 1 base, with 11 bases remaining between them. Germline CDR1 and CDR2: MNHEY and SVGAGI. This CDR3 is built from 12 residues. The V gene is TRBV6-5, the J gene TRBJ2-5, with D maybe TRBD1 (5 bases). The clonotype originates from an older woman with acute or convalescent COVID-19. What was sequenced was peripheral blood. CDR3 bases: TGTGCCTCCAGCAGGGCCCAAGAGACCCAGTACTTC. As protein: CASSRAQETQYF.